Reported below is one T cell receptor beta chain. Its antigen is unknown. The data stem from a study of cytomegalovirus exposure and HLA in healthy donors. Study results and caveats: Across all donors, roughly uniform sequencing depth was an assumption of the presence/absence analyses.

In germline, CDR1 is KGHSH, CDR2 LQKENI. The CDR3 is 15 residues long. After removal of 3 bases from V and 4 bases from J, the junction contained 8 bases not matched to a gene. 13 Jbeta primers and 60 Vbeta primers were used for the PCR. The method was immunoSEQ multiplex PCR; TCRdb's version includes in-frame clones alone and lacks a portion of them. The table has about 120,000 clones, over 70% seen once. The chain couples TRBV18 to TRBJ1-2; 7 positions match TRBD1. Sequencing used PBMCs. The clonotype originates from a female donor in good health and CMV-seropositive. Here the CDR3 reads CASSPFGTEPYGYTF. Here the CDR3 DNA reads TGTGCCAGCTCACCCTTCGGGACAGAACCCTATGGCTACACCTTC.